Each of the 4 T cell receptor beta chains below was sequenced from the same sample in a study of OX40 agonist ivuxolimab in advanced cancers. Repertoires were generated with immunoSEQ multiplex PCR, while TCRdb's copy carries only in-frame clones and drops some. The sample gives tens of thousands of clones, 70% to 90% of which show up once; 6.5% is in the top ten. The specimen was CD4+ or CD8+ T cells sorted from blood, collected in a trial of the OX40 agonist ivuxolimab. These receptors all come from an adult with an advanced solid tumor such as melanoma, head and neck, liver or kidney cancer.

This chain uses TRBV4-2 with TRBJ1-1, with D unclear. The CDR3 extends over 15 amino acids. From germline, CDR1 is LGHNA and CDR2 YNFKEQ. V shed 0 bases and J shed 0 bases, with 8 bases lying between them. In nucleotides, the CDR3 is TGTGCCAGCAGCCAAGAATGGGGTGTGAACACTGAAGCTTTCTTT. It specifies CASSQEWGVNTEAFF.

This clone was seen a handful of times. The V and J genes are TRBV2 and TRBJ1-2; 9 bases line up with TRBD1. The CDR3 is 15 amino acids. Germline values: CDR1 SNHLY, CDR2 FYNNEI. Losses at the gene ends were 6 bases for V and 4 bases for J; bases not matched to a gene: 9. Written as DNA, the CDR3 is TGTGCCAGCAGGGAGGGACAGGGTTTGGGCTATGGCTACACCTTC. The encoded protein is CASREGQGLGYGYTF.

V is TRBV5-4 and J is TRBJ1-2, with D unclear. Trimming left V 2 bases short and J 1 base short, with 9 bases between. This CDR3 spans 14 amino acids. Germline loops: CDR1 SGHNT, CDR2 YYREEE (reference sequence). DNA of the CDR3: TGTGCCAGCAGCTTTGGCAATTTTAACTATGGCTACACCTTC. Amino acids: CASSFGNFNYGYTF.

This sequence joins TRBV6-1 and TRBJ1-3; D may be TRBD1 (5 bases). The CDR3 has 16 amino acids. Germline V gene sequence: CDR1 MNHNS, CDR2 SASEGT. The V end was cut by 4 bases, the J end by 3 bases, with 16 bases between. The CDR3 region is CASSVGPGGGGNTIYF. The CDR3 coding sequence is TGTGCCAGCAGTGTGGGGCCGGGGGGAGGTGGAAACACCATATATTTT.